The clone carrying this TCR beta chain came up many times. Each CDR3 protein gets one entry after TCRdb re-called the PCR reads with MiXCR. The repertoire holds 35,000 to 40,000 distinct CDR3 sequences, with approximately 20% as singletons. Naive CD8 libraries were made from roughly 20,000 to 1,000,000 sorted cells, and they used 10%, 30% or 50% RNA. Per the germline V gene, CDR1 is MDHEN and CDR2 is SYDVKM. Trimming shortened V by 6 bases and J by 4 bases, and 13 bases separated the two germline ends. This CDR3 spans 13 amino acids. This entry is derived from a study of molecular identifiers for immune sequencing clone quantification.

The TCR originated in a human donor in good health. Some libraries in this study had Jurkat cell RNA spiked in. The sample taken for sequencing was naive CD8+ T cells from blood, with Jurkat cell RNA spiked in. The subset was: FACS-sorted CD8+CD4-CCR7+CD45RA+ naive T cells. The chain uses TRBV28 and TRBJ2-7, with D perhaps being TRBD1 or TRBD2 (5 bases each). The CDR3 loop reads CASSPGARYEQYF. In DNA form, the CDR3 reads TGTGCCAGCAGCCCCGGGGCCCGGTACGAGCAGTACTTC.